What follows are 31 T cell receptor beta chains derived from one specimen sequenced in a study of Graves' ophthalmopathy and Graves' hyperthyroidism. As the template, RNA transcripts were used to amplify TCR beta CDR3 regions. RT-PCR with HTBI primers came first, then second-round multiplex PCR. TCRdb recomputed calls from the multiplex PCR reads with MiXCR, one row per CDR3 protein. This sample has roughly 400,000 distinct CDR3 sequences; 15% to 19% occur once, and the top ten carry roughly 7%. Material for sequencing was peripheral blood. All receptors derive from a young woman with stable Graves' hyperthyroidism.

This clonotype occurred many times. This sequence joins TRBV15 and TRBJ2-5; D is possibly TRBD1 (6 bases). Germline V gives CDR1 LNHNV, CDR2 YYDKDF (reference sequence). CDR3 length: 15 residues. V lost 0 bases and J 5 bases, leaving 13 bases between the germline ends. CDR3 DNA sequence: TGTGCCACCAGCAGAGAACAGGCTACAGGGGAGACCCAGTACTTC. Encoded protein: CATSREQATGETQYF. The full variable domain, its missing parts supplied by reference TRBV15 and TRBJ2-5, is DAMVIQNPRYQVTQFGKPVTLSCSQTLNHNVMYWYQQKSSQAPKLLFHYYDKDFNNEADTPDNFQSRRPNTSFCFLDIRSPGLGDTAMYLCATSREQATGETQYFGPGTRLLVL.

This clonotype has only a few counts. The rearrangement uses TRBV20-1 and TRBJ1-2; D is perhaps TRBD1 (5 bases). The V end lost 3 bases, the J end lost 2 bases, and 16 bases lay between the germline ends. CDR3 length: 15 residues. CDR1 and CDR2 from the germline V gene are DFQATT and SNEGSKA (reference sequence). Here the CDR3 reads CSARNGIWDNYGYTF. The CDR3 nucleotides read TGCAGTGCTAGGAACGGGATATGGGACAACTATGGCTACACCTTC.

This clonotype was counted only a few times. The chain joins TRBV2 to TRBJ1-5; 10 bases agree with TRBD1. Trimming took 5 bases from V and 4 from J; bases not matched to a gene: 11. This CDR3 contains 17 residues. Germline CDR1 is SNHLY and CDR2 is FYNNEI. The CDR3 protein is CASSTHPGQGSNQPQHF. CDR3 bases: TGTGCCAGCAGTACTCACCCGGGACAGGGGTCGAATCAGCCCCAGCATTTT.

This clonotype was counted a few times. The V call is TRBV20-1, the J call TRBJ2-2, with 8 positions matching TRBD1. With 2 bases clipped from V and 6 bases from J, the junction kept 5 bases outside the gene matches. Germline lookup yields CDR1 DFQATT and CDR2 SNEGSKA (reference sequence). This CDR3 is built from 14 residues. CDR3 DNA sequence: TGCAGTGCTAGACAGGGGGCAATACCCGGGGAGCTGTTTTTT. Protein product: CSARQGAIPGELFF.

This clonotype was detected ten times or more. The chain joins TRBV19 to TRBJ1-1; D unresolved. This CDR3 region has 12 residues. V shed 3 bases and J shed 11 bases, with 13 bases lying between them. The germline V gene encodes CDR1 LNHDA and CDR2 SQIVND (reference sequence). The CDR3: CASSILGFEAFF. The CDR3 nucleotides read TGTGCCAGTAGTATCTTGGGTTTTGAGGCTTTCTTT.

This clonotype was seen at least ten times. This rearrangement joins TRBV12-3 or TRBV12-4 to TRBJ2-4, with 8 positions matching TRBD1. The CDR3 spans 16 residues. Trimming cost V 5 bases and J 0 bases; bases outside gene matches: 6. Here the CDR3 reads CASSPAGGLAKNIQYF. The CDR3 DNA follows: TGTGCCAGCAGTCCGGCAGGGGGCCTAGCCAAAAACATTCAGTACTTC.

This clonotype was counted a few times. This rearrangement joins TRBV28 to TRBJ1-3, with 9 bases identical to TRBD1. V shed 5 bases and J 4 bases; nucleotides not matched to a gene: 6. The CDR3 sequence is 15 residues long. Germline values: CDR1 MDHEN, CDR2 SYDVKM. The CDR3 DNA reads TGTGCCAGCAGTCCGGACAGGGGAGAAGGAAACACCATATATTTT. Amino acids: CASSPDRGEGNTIYF.

CDR3 DNA sequence: TGCAGTGCTCCAGACAGGGGCTATGGCTACACCTTC. Translating it yields CSAPDRGYGYTF. The chain combines TRBV20-1 with TRBJ1-2, with TRBD1 identical over 8 bases. CDR1 DFQATT and CDR2 SNEGSKA come from the germline V gene (reference sequence). The CDR3 runs to 12 residues. With V trimmed by 5 bases and J by 4 bases, 3 bases remained unmatched.

As concerns this clonotype: Since a much larger clone is just one base distant, this may be a read error. V usage is TRBV6-5 and J usage is TRBJ2-1, with TRBD1 matching 9 bases. The CDR3 is 16 amino acids. Germline CDR1 is MNHEY and CDR2 is SVGAGI. The CDR3 protein is CASSSGTGSRMNEKFF. The DNA for the CDR3 is TGTGCCAGCAGTTCCGGGACAGGGTCTCGTATGAATGAGAAGTTCTTC.

This clonotype was detected many times. The chain recombines TRBV14 with TRBJ1-3; D call uncertain. The CDR3 is 16 residues long. V lost 4 bases to trimming and J lost 3 bases, with 16 bases between them. The V gene's germline CDR1 is SGHDN and CDR2 FVKESK. The CDR3 is CASSPIAGWGGNTIYF. The CDR3, as DNA: TGTGCCAGCAGCCCGATTGCCGGGTGGGGTGGAAACACCATATATTTT.

Only a few counts were recorded for this clonotype. The chain recombines TRBV6-1 with TRBJ1-2; D possibly corresponds to TRBD1 (5 bases). Germline CDR1 reads MNHNS; CDR2 reads SASEGT. Trimming left V 5 bases short and J 4 bases short, with 17 bases between. The CDR3 consists of 15 residues. CDR3 sequence (DNA): TGTGCCAGCAGTCCCGGGACGGGTAAATTCTATGGCTACACCTTC. This encodes CASSPGTGKFYGYTF.

This clonotype has a count of ten or more. This chain connects TRBV12-3 or TRBV12-4 to TRBJ2-2; the D gene is possibly TRBD1 (7 bases). V gave up 6 bases and J gave up 0 bases, with 11 bases separating them. CDR3 length equals 15 residues. This chain's CDR3 is CASRGGTANTGELFF. The CDR3 DNA reads TGTGCCAGCAGAGGGGGGACAGCGAACACCGGGGAGCTGTTTTTT.

This clonotype occurred many times. At one end, the junction sequence differs from germline, possibly due to a read error. The gene calls are TRBV6-1 and TRBJ1-6; the D is unclear. CDR3 length: 13 residues. The germline V gene has CDR1 MNHNS and CDR2 SASEGT. CDR3 sequence (DNA): TGTGCCAGCAGTGAAGCGTACAGTGTTAAAAGTGCCTTT. Its protein product is CASSEAYSVKSAF.

This clonotype was seen many times. J is TRBJ1-2 and V is TRBV29-1, with 8 bases identical to TRBD1. V lost 3 bases, J lost 4 bases, and 4 bases stayed unmatched. The CDR3 spans 13 residues. Per the germline V gene, CDR1 is SQVTM and CDR2 is ANQGSEA. The CDR3 nucleotides are TGCAGCGTTGATCGGACAGGGCCCTATGGCTACACCTTC. Protein: CSVDRTGPYGYTF.

This chain uses TRBV12-3 or TRBV12-4 with TRBJ2-7; 11 nucleotides align to TRBD2. V lost 8 bases to trimming and J lost 4 bases; unmatched junction nucleotides: 4. The CDR3 spans 13 residues. The CDR3 bases are TGTGCCAGCGTACTAGCGGGAGATTACGAGCAGTACTTC. It translates to CASVLAGDYEQYF.

This clonotype was recorded at least ten times. CDR3 sequence reads: CASSFGGSEAFF. DNA for the CDR3: TGTGCCAGCAGTTTCGGAGGGTCTGAAGCTTTCTTT. V is TRBV12-3 or TRBV12-4 and J is TRBJ1-1; D is unclear. Trimming pared 3 bases from V and 6 bases from J, leaving 8 bases between. The CDR3 length is 12 residues.

The chain recombines TRBV12-3 or TRBV12-4 with TRBJ2-5; D is perhaps TRBD1 (5 bases). V lost 3 bases and J lost 5, with 13 bases in between. This CDR3 spans 14 amino acids. The CDR3 protein is CASSLGQSLETQYF. The CDR3 nucleotides are TGTGCCAGCAGTTTGGGGCAGTCATTGGAGACCCAGTACTTC.

The genes are TRBV11-2 and TRBJ2-4; tentatively, D is TRBD2 (5 bases). CDR3 length: 17 amino acids. Germline loops: CDR1 SGHAT, CDR2 FQNNGV. The V gene lost 1 base and the J gene lost 3 bases, with 16 bases spanning the gap. CDR3 loop: CASSLGGLQFFKNIQYF. The DNA of the CDR3 is TGTGCCAGCAGCTTAGGAGGGTTACAGTTCTTCAAAAACATTCAGTACTTC.

This clonotype appeared many times. The chain has TRBV2 and TRBJ2-6; tentatively, D is TRBD2 (6 bases). Trimming stripped 6 bases from V and 4 bases from J, with 13 bases between. In germline, CDR1 is SNHLY, CDR2 FYNNEI. The CDR3 covers 15 residues. For the CDR3, the DNA is TGTGCCAGCAGCGCCCAGCGGGCAGGGGCCAACGTCCTGACTTTC. As protein: CASSAQRAGANVLTF.

V and J are TRBV5-1 and TRBJ2-7, with a weak D call TRBD1 (6 bases). The V end lost 6 bases, the J end lost 5 bases, and 12 bases lay between the germline ends. This CDR3 is 12 amino acids long. Germline V gene sequence: CDR1 SGHRS, CDR2 YFSETQ. DNA for the CDR3: TGCGCCAGCATGGGGGCAGGGAACGAGCAGTACTTC. Amino acids: CASMGAGNEQYF.

This clonotype was seen at least ten times. The rearrangement uses TRBV5-1 and TRBJ1-1, with no clear D. CDR1 is SGHRS and CDR2 is YFSETQ in the germline V gene. CDR3 length equals 15 residues. The V and J ends lost 0 bases and 3 bases respectively, with 12 bases between them. Written as DNA, the CDR3 is TGCGCCAGCAGCTTGGATCTGGGCGCGGACACTGAAGCTTTCTTT. This encodes CASSLDLGADTEAFF.

This clonotype was seen ten or more times. The chain has TRBV6-1 and TRBJ1-5; maybe TRBD1 (6 bases). The V gene's germline CDR1 is MNHNS and CDR2 SASEGT. The CDR3 has 15 residues. V dropped 6 bases and J dropped 4 bases, with 16 bases sitting between them. CDR3 DNA: TGTGCCAGCAGGAACAGGGTAGATCAAAATCAGCCCCAGCATTTT. Its protein product is CASRNRVDQNQPQHF.

The sample holds many counts of this clonotype. The chain carries TRBV6-2 or TRBV6-3 and TRBJ2-7, with no clear D. Germline-derived CDR1 and CDR2 are MNHEY and SVGEGT. The ends were cut back, 5 bases at V and 2 bases at J, with 7 bases in the middle. The CDR3 sequence is 12 residues long. The CDR3 sequence is CASSNTAYEQYF. Here the CDR3 DNA reads TGTGCCAGCAGTAATACAGCCTACGAGCAGTACTTC.

This rearrangement joins TRBV5-1 to TRBJ2-5, with no clear D. This CDR3 spans 16 amino acids. Germline CDR1 reads SGHRS; CDR2 reads YFSETQ. Trimming removed 0 bases at V and 2 bases at J, with 14 bases between. This CDR3 is CASSLGGRTYQETQYF. The CDR3 DNA is TGCGCCAGCAGCTTGGGAGGCCGCACATATCAAGAGACCCAGTACTTC.

At least ten counts were recorded for this clonotype. The chain joins TRBV20-1 to TRBJ2-7; 11 nucleotides agree with TRBD1. The CDR3 is 15 residues long. Germline V gives CDR1 DFQATT, CDR2 SNEGSKA (reference sequence). Germline trimming cut 3 bases from V and 1 base from J; bases unmatched to any gene: 5. CDR3 bases: TGCAGTGCTAGCCCATGGGACAGGGGGTCCTACGAGCAGTACTTC. Residues: CSASPWDRGSYEQYF.

In its sample, this clonotype was seen many times. The chain recombines TRBV5-1 with TRBJ1-1; maybe TRBD1 (6 bases). CDR1 SGHRS and CDR2 YFSETQ come from the germline V gene. CDR3 length: 14 residues. The V and J ends lost 9 bases and 3 bases respectively, with 18 bases between them. The chain's CDR3 is CATTKGGPDTEAFF. CDR3 coding DNA: TGCGCCACCACGAAAGGGGGGCCGGACACTGAAGCTTTCTTT.

This clonotype was picked up many times. V usage is TRBV20-1 and J usage is TRBJ2-7, with D tentatively TRBD2 (6 bases). CDR1 DFQATT and CDR2 SNEGSKA come from the germline V gene (reference sequence). V gave up 0 bases and J gave up 4 bases, with 13 bases separating them. CDR3 length: 14 amino acids. The DNA for the CDR3 is TGCAGTGCTAGAGAATGGGGGGTGGGGTACGAGCAGTACTTC. Translated: CSAREWGVGYEQYF.

Comments on this clonotype: This may arise from a read error, as a much more abundant clone is one base away. The V call is TRBV5-1, the J call TRBJ2-7; D is unresolved. Trimming took off 3 bases at V and 2 bases at J, with 27 bases between the two ends. The V gene's germline CDR1 is SGHRS and CDR2 YFSETQ. The CDR3 extends over 19 amino acids. The CDR3 loop is CASSSHLRSDPIRTYEQYF. The CDR3 bases are TGCGCCAGCAGCTCGCACCTTCGTTCGGACCCGATACGAACCTACGAGCAGTACTTC.

In this sample, this clonotype turned up many times. In nucleotides, the CDR3 is TGTGCCAGCAGTTACTTCGACAGAACCTACGAGCAGTACTTC. It yields the protein CASSYFDRTYEQYF. The rearrangement links TRBV6-2 or TRBV6-3 to TRBJ2-7; maybe TRBD1 (5 bases). Germline CDR1 is MNHEY and CDR2 is SVGEGT. V dropped 1 base and J dropped 2 bases, with 9 bases sitting between them. There are 14 residues in the CDR3.

This clonotype was seen at least ten times. The gene calls are TRBV13 and TRBJ2-5; 7 positions match TRBD1. Looked up from germline, CDR1 is PRHDT and CDR2 is FYEKMQ (reference sequence). V lost 3 bases and J lost 4; bases outside the gene matches: 5. This CDR3 spans 14 amino acids. CDR3 in amino acids: CASSFRQGGETQYF. CDR3 sequence (DNA): TGTGCCAGCAGCTTCAGACAGGGCGGAGAGACCCAGTACTTC.

Worth noting for this clonotype: A read error is possible here, since a much larger clone lies one base away. The CDR3 end shows no conserved phenylalanine or tryptophan, and so a read error is likely. This chain connects TRBV28 to TRBJ1-5; D is possibly TRBD1 (6 bases). CDR3 size: 13 residues. Trimming cost V 1 base and J 9 bases, with 10 bases left between them. Germline V gene lookup returns CDR1 MDHEN and CDR2 SYDVKM. The CDR3 DNA follows: TGTGCCAGCAGTTTATCTCAGGGGCTGCCCCAGCATTCT. Translated, it gives CASSLSQGLPQHS.